This TCR beta chain derives from a study of cytomegalovirus exposure and HLA in healthy donors (dated by TCRdb to 2016 to 2017). About the investigation overall: An earlier analysis of some 620 of the donors reported over 250 Gb of sequence data and 95 million to 140 million unique TCR beta sequences obtained from about 200 million T cells. Of the 350 to 450 genotyped donors, over 65% fell in the genetic ancestry cluster associated with self-reported Caucasian donors. Typing coverage varied by locus: about 620-630 donors for A, B, C, DRB1 and DQB1; roughly 510 for DQA1; 600 to 610 for DPA1; around 450 for DPB1. The study combined high-throughput TCR immunosequencing, statistical association of individual TCRs with disease status, and machine learning to predict cytomegalovirus infection status. On average, roughly 250,000 unique TCR beta nucleotide sequences were sequenced per donor among some 430 genotyped donors of the cohort, with roughly 18% of those sequences being non-productive. A handful of DR-DQ haplotypes were handled as single units for association and clustering because linkage in the cohort was strong. An early release covering about 600 HLA-typed donors comprised roughly 300 gigabases of sequencing data and around 86 million unique TCR sequences. The aim of the study was to test whether cataloging public T cell receptors could identify signatures of past pathogen exposure. Donor age, sex, ethnicity and CMV serostatus were compiled alongside the repertoire data. A later analysis re-examined previously published TCR beta repertoires from roughly 720 donors and added high-resolution HLA genotyping to investigate patterns of TCR occurrence. All discovery cohort repertoires had been generated using a single sequencing platform. In the later analysis, no new phenotypic data were used to find candidate immune exposures; instead, reliance was placed on TCR beta sequences and their occurrence across donors. To decide whether each TCR beta V gene segment behaved as functional or pseudogenic, an earlier analysis of some 570 of the donors relied on high-throughput TCR beta sequencing. The study profiled the T cell repertoires of 500 to 800 subjects by immunosequencing and related them to cytomegalovirus serostatus. Besides the first cohort of under 700 subjects, a separate validation cohort made up of 120 different subjects was used. Class I and class II HLA loci were covered by the typing at four-digit resolution. Genome-wide SNP genotypes for about 65% of the 666 donors were used in a later genetic analysis, which treated that subset as a discovery cohort. What the research found in general, with its limitations: In a later analysis, most CMV-associated TCR beta chains were found to appear HLA-restricted, with HLA associations seemingly driven largely by CMV exposure. Broadly in line with IMGT annotations, most TCR beta V segments showed up in productive rearrangements about 90% or about 30% of the time in an earlier analysis of several hundred of the donors. Several of the top co-occurrence clusters appeared to be linked to parvovirus B19, influenza, CMV and Epstein-Barr virus, according to a later analysis. A few of the identified cytomegalovirus-associated TCR beta chains were confirmed in vitro to be specific for cytomegalovirus antigens. This cohort had only TCR beta chains sequenced, and the lack of alpha or paired-chain data limited which features could be detected. A group of highly shared sequence variants was considered likely to be a technical artifact of the sequencing pipeline. In a later analysis, HLA-associated TCR beta chains were found to be more clonally expanded and to have lower generation probabilities than equally common non-associated chains. Across donors, most TCR sequences were observed very rarely, whereas some public TCRs were present in many individuals. A later genetic analysis reported fewer N-insertions in productive TCRs among donors in an Asian-associated ancestry cluster than the roughly 690-donor mean. Immune exposure information for the cohort was limited to CMV serostatus. The study gave a list of under 200 TCR beta chains associated with cytomegalovirus. V-gene and J-gene trimming of TCR beta chains was associated with a missense DCLRE1C variant in a later genetic analysis, and the association was replicated in an independent cohort. Correlated functional status among segregating V segments might be attributable to linkage disequilibrium, but an unknown experimental factor could not be ruled out. A further reported finding was that TCR beta sequences accurately predicted the HLA-A and HLA-B alleles for most subjects in the first cohort. The authors suggested that the approach could potentially be extended to other disease states and immunological phenotypes. Because some donors lacked HLA typing at each locus, the association tests relied only on the typed subset. Strong co-occurrence of HLA alleles, especially DR and DQ, made assigning TCR associations to individual alleles difficult. A later analysis found that TCR association rates varied across HLA loci, with DRB1 alleles showing the most associated TCRs and HLA-C alleles the fewest. Cytomegalovirus status was reported to be diagnosed by the classifier with high specificity and sensitivity in both the original and validation cohorts. Roughly uniform sequencing depth across donors was assumed in presence/absence analyses, although this assumption may not hold. In a later analysis, about 16,000 TCR beta sequences were associated with specific HLA alleles at a false discovery rate of 0.05. Because counts were too low, seventeen rarely observed V segments, including chromosome 9 orphons, were excluded from the earlier analysis of several hundred of the donors.

Concerning this clone itself: Which antigen it targets is not known. No much larger clone exists at a distance of one base, and base qualities are not known.

To prepare the library, the immunoSEQ multiplex PCR assay was applied. For the multiplex PCR, a mixture combining 60 forward primers for TCR Vbeta segments and 13 reverse primers for TCR Jbeta segments was used. Amplification of the CDR3 region of rearranged TCR beta genes was performed with a multiplex PCR assay on genomic DNA. On the Illumina HiSeq System, the amplified TCR beta libraries were sequenced as 87-base-pair reads. As for the authors' bioinformatics: A later analysis counted approximately 76 million unique TCR beta chains across the 670 or so repertoires, and roughly 11 million of these chains were shared by at least two donors. A nearest-neighbor algorithm error-corrected the raw reads and collapsed the reads into unique sequences, merging closely related sequences to remove PCR and sequencing errors. To assign V, D and J gene segments, CDR3 sequences were aligned to IMGT reference sequences. For a sequence to be retained, at least a six-nucleotide match to both a V gene segment and a J gene segment was required. A rearrangement counted as productive if the CDR3 had no stop codons and remained in frame with V and J, and every other rearrangement counted as non-productive. CDR3 was defined by IMGT convention, running from the second conserved V-encoded cysteine to the conserved J-encoded phenylalanine. In an earlier analysis of around 640 of the donors, sequences lacking an unambiguous match to a single V gene segment were excluded. An earlier analysis of a few hundred of the donors classified V segments as functional when productive rearrangements were above 56.7% and as segregating when the standard deviation between donors was above 5%. A statistical classification framework was developed to diagnose cytomegalovirus status using the catalog of TCR beta chain sequences. In a later analysis, TCR nucleotide sequences were compared against IMGT/GENE-DB human TR gene sequences so that V and J genes could be assigned. A later analysis assigned CDR3 sequences and most-parsimonious VDJ recombination scenarios with the TCRdist pipeline. In a later analysis, each TCR beta chain was defined by its CDR3 amino acid sequence together with its V-gene family, and reads without a unique V-gene family were excluded. In a later analysis, fewer than 650 highly shared, low-generation-probability nucleotide sequences were removed to address suspected cross-contamination and a sequencing artifact. A later analysis calculated a clonal expansion index for each public chain from normalized within-repertoire ranks of inferred template counts. In a later analysis, generation probabilities were computed using a VDJ recombination model fitted to out-of-frame rearrangements, and the results were checked against IGoR. Hypergeometric tests were used in a later analysis to score TCR-TCR, TCR-HLA and TCR-CMV co-occurrence, with a repertoire-size bias correction applied to the TCR pairs. In a later analysis, false discovery rates were estimated by permuting HLA or CMV assignments 20 times. In a later analysis, co-occurring TCRs were grouped using DBSCAN, and TCRdist sequence similarity was added for clustering within HLA-allele-positive subsets. For co-occurrence clustering, repertoires with fewer than 30,000 or more than 120,000 public chains were excluded, along with 4 to 6 repertoires with anomalous nucleotide sharing. TCRdb limited this immuneACCESS table to in-frame rearrangements with V and J called. A share of clones is missing; checked studies link under half to unresolved V genes, and the rest is unexplained. V and J calls and clone size are given by that table; D and trimming were obtained from the DNA. The sample yields approximately 190,000 clones; about 80% were counted once. 12% to 15% of the sample rests with the top ten.

The cohort was made up of about 670 healthy bone marrow donors. Cohort members were all nominally healthy when sampled, although unrecorded immune exposures were likely present. The donor was CMV seropositive and belonged to the group of 250 to 300 seropositive cohort members. Each donor provided a peripheral blood sample, and peripheral blood mononuclear cells were used for TCR beta sequencing. The Qiagen DNeasy Blood Extraction Kit was used to extract genomic DNA from the blood cell samples. The sequenced sample consisted of PBMCs. The clonotype originates from a woman between 25 and 40 years old in good health and CMV-seropositive.

For the CDR3, the sequence is CASSSLGQTNSPLHF. Read as DNA, the sequence is TGTGCCAGCAGCTCACTCGGACAGACCAATTCACCCCTCCACTTT. The rearranged segments are TRBV5-5 and TRBJ1-6, and possibly TRBD1, on 6 matching bases. Taken from cysteine to phenylalanine, the CDR3 has 15 residues. The only DNA kept is the CDR3, 45 bases in frame from the first base. The germline V gene encodes CDR1 SGHKS and CDR2 YYEKEE (reference sequence). The junction carries 14 bases between V and J, which are trimmed by 3 bases and 7 bases respectively.